The subject of this entry is one TCR beta chain. The antigen remains undetermined. Germline CDR1 LNHNV, CDR2 YYDKDF (reference sequence). Between the trimmed V and J ends, which lost 0 bases and 4 bases, there was a span of 5 bases. The CDR3 sequence is 13 residues long. This sample stems from a study of yellow fever vaccine responses in identical twins. Study-level results: Twins' vaccine T cell response reportedly seemed partly convergent, partly personalized.

TCRdb independently ran MiXCR on the RT-PCR reads; one entry per CDR3 protein. Here the sample spans more than 2,000 distinct CDR3 sequences, 86% being singletons. The clonotype originates from a woman between 18 and 30 years old who received the yellow fever vaccine. The gene calls are TRBV15 and TRBJ2-3; D call uncertain. This specimen consisted of T cells from blood (PBMCs), unsorted or a sorted subset (not recorded which), obtained before or after yellow fever vaccination (not recorded which). The CDR3 DNA reads TGTGCCACCAGCAGAGATTATCCAGATACGCAGTATTTT. It codes for CATSRDYPDTQYF.